The T cell receptor beta chain under discussion was sequenced for a study of Ad26.COV2.S vaccination and SARS-CoV-2 variants. TCRdb's table, derived via immunoSEQ multiplex PCR, lists solely in-frame clones and lacks some. The sample lists about 350,000 clones, about 90% occurring once. Sequenced here: peripheral blood, sampled after recovery from COVID-19. The origin of this receptor is a human donor who had recovered from COVID-19.

CDR3 DNA sequence: TGTGCCAGCAGCTTCGGTACCCCTGTTGGGACCTTAAACACTGAAGCTTTCTTT. Translation gives CASSFGTPVGTLNTEAFF. The gene calls are TRBV5-4 and TRBJ1-1; maybe TRBD1 (5 bases). The CDR3 has 18 residues. V lost 2 bases to trimming and J lost 2 bases, with 22 bases between them. Germline V gene data show CDR1 as SGHNT and CDR2 as YYREEE (reference sequence).